The clone carrying this T cell receptor (beta chain) was observed many times. Its antigen is unidentified. This specimen belongs to a study of T cells in Graves' hyperthyroidism and ophthalmopathy. Whole-study results and caveats: The blood repertoire included most of the expanded thyroid clonotypes above 0.001.

It was RNA transcripts that yielded the amplified TCR beta CDR3 regions. The HTBI primer set was used in a first-round RT-PCR of the TCR CDR3. One entry per CDR3 protein results from TCRdb running MiXCR on the multiplex PCR reads. The data hold about 600,000 distinct CDR3 sequences, with more than 15% observed a single time. The clonotype was recovered from a woman aged 40-49 years with Graves' ophthalmopathy. Sequencing was carried out using blood.

CDR3 region: CASSAGTGGGYTF. The CDR3 DNA reads as TGTGCCAGCAGCGCCGGGACAGGGGGTGGCTACACCTTC. The chain joins TRBV12-3 or TRBV12-4 to TRBJ1-2, with 11 nucleotides matching TRBD1. The V and J ends lost 6 bases and 7 bases, in that order; junction bases with no gene match: 4. The CDR3 extends over 13 amino acids.